The T cell receptor beta chain described here comes from a study of tissue T cells after allogeneic stem cell transplantation. TCRdb keeps only in-frame clones here, not all; method: immunoSEQ multiplex PCR. The data contain approximately 5,000 clones, almost 40% of them seen just once; the ten biggest clones take up about a quarter. Noted time point: mouse harvest day 14 after allogeneic transplant. Each mouse received 10^7 T-cell-depleted marrow cells plus 10^6 splenic CD5+ T cells by tail vein. Worth noting for this clone: These gene names are mouse names. The read is 1 residue too short to cover the CDR3 end, so that end is filled in from the germline J gene.

The germline gives CDR1 KGHTA, CDR2 FQNQQP. The CDR3 contains 14 residues. The chain recombines TRBV23 with TRBJ2-7; the DNA was not used to check the table's D call, TRBD2. The sequence was collected from a female BALB/c mouse given C57BL/6 T cells with graft-versus-host disease after an allogeneic hematopoietic cell transplant. Source material: gut tissue. The covered CDR3 bases are TGCTCCAGCAGTGTGACTGGGGGGGGCTATGAACAGTAC. Residues: CSSSVTGGGYEQY. The entire CDR3 protein is CSSSVTGGGYEQYF.